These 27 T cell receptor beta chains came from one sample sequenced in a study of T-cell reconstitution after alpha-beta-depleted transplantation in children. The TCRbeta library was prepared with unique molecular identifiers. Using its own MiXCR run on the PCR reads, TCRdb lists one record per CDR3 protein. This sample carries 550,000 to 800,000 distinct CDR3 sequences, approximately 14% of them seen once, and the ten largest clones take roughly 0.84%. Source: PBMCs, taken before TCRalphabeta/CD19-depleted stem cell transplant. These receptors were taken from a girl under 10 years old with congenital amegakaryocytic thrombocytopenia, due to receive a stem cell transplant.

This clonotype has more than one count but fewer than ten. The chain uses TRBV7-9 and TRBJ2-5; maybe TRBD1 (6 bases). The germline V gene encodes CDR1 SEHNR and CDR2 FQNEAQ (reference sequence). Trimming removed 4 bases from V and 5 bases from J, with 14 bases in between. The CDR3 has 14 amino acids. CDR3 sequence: CASSSRSGEETQYF. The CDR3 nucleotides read TGTGCCAGCAGCTCCCGTTCAGGGGAGGAGACCCAGTACTTC.

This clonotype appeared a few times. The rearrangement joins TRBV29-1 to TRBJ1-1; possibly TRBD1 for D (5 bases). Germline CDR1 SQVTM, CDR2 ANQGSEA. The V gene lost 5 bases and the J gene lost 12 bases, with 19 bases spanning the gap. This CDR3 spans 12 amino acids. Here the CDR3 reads CSVLLGGSGSFF. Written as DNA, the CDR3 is TGCAGCGTTCTTCTTGGGGGTTCGGGGTCTTTCTTT.

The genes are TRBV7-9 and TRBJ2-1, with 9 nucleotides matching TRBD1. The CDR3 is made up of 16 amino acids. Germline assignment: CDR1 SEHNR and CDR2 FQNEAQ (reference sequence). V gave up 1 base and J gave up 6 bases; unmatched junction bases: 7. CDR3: CASSLGQGQGPNEQFF. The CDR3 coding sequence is TGTGCCAGCAGCTTAGGACAGGGACAGGGTCCCAATGAGCAGTTCTTC. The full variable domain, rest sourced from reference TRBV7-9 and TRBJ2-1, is DTGVSQNPRHKITKRGQNVTFRCDPISEHNRLYWYRQTLGQGPEFLTYFQNEAQLEKSRLLSDRFSAERPKGSFSTLEIQRTEQGDSAMYLCASSLGQGQGPNEQFFGPGTRLTVL.

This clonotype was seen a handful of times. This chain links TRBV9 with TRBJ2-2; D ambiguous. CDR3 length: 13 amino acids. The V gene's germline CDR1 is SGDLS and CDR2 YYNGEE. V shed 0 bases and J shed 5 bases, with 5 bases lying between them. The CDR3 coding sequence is TGTGCCAGCAGCGTAGATTTTACCGGGGAGCTGTTTTTT. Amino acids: CASSVDFTGELFF.

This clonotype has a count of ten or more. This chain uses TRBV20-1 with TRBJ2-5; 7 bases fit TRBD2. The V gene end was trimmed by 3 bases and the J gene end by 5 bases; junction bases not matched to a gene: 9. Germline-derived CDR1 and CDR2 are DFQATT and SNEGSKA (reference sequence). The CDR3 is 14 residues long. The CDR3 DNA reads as TGCAGTGCTAGCGACGGGAGGTTCCGCGAGACCCAGTACTTC. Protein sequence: CSASDGRFRETQYF.

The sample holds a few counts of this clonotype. The CDR3 nucleotides read TGTGCCAGCAGTTTGGTCGTCACTGCCTACGAGCAGTACTTC. It specifies CASSLVVTAYEQYF. The chain has TRBV7-8 and TRBJ2-7; no reliable D call. The length of the CDR3 is 14 residues. The V gene's germline CDR1 is SGHVS and CDR2 FQNEAQ. The V end lost 6 bases, the J end lost 2 bases, and 14 bases lay between the germline ends.

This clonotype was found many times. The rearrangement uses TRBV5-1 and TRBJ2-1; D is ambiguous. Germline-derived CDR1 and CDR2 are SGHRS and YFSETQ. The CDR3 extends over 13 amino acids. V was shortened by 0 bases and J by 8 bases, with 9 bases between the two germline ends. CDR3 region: CASSLDAIYEQFF. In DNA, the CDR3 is TGCGCCAGCAGCTTGGATGCCATTTATGAGCAGTTCTTC.

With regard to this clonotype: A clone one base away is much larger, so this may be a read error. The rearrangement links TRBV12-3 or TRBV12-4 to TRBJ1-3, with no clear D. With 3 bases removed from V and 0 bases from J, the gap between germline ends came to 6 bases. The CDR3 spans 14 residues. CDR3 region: CASSLTDSGNTIYF. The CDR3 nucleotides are TGTGCCAGCAGTTTGACCGACTCTGGAAACACCATATATTTT.

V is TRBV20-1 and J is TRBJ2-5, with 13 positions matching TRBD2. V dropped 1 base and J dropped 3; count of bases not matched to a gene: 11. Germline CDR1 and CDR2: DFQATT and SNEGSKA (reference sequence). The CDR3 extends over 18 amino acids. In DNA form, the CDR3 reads TGCAGTGCTAGAGGGGGACTAGCGGGACTGAACCCGGAAGAGACCCAGTACTTC. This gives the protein CSARGGLAGLNPEETQYF.

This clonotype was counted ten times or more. CDR3 sequence (DNA): TGCGCCAGCAGCTTGGGGCAATCCATAGAAGCTTTCTTT. The encoded protein is CASSLGQSIEAFF. The J gene is TRBJ1-1, the V gene TRBV5-1, with D unclear. The CDR3 runs 13 residues. Germline V lookup: CDR1 SGHRS, CDR2 YFSETQ. Trimming took 0 bases from V and 8 from J, leaving 11 bases between them.

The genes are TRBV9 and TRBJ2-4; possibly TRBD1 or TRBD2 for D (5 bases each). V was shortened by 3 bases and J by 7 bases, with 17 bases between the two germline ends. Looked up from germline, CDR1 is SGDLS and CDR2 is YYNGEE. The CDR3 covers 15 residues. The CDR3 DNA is TGTGCCAGCAGCGCCGGGACGGCGAGGCGCAACATTCAGTACTTC. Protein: CASSAGTARRNIQYF.

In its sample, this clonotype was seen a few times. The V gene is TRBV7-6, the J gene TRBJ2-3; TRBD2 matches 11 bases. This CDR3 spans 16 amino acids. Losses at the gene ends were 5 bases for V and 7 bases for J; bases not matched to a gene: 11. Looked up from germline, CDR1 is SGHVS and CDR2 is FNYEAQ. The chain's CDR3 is CASSLEASGRTHTQYF. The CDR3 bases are TGTGCCAGCAGCCTAGAGGCTAGCGGGAGGACCCATACGCAGTATTTT.

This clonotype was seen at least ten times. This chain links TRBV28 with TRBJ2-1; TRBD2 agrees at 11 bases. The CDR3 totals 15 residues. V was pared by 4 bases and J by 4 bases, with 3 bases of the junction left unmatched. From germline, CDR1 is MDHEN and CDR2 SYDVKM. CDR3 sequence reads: CASSSTSGRYNEQFF. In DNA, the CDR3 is TGTGCCAGCAGTTCCACTAGCGGGAGATACAATGAGCAGTTCTTC.

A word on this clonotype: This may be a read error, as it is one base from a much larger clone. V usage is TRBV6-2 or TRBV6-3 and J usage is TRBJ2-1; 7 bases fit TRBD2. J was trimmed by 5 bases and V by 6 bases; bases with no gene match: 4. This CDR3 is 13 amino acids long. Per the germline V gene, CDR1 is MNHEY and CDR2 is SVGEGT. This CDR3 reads CASRIAGNNEQFF. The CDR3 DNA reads TGTGCCAGCAGGATAGCGGGTAACAATGAGCAGTTCTTC.

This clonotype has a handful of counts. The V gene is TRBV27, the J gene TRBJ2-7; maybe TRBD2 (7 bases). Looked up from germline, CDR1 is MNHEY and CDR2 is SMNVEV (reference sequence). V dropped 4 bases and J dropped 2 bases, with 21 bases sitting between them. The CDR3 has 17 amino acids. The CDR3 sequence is CASSSIQAGATPYEQYF. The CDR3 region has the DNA TGTGCCAGCAGTTCGATTCAGGCGGGGGCAACCCCCTACGAGCAGTACTTC.

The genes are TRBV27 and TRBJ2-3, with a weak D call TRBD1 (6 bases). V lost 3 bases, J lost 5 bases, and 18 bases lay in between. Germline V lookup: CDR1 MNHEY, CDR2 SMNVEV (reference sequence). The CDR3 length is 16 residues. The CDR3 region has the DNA TGTGCCAGCAGTTTTTTCGCAGGGGTAGTGGGAGATACGCAGTATTTT. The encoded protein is CASSFFAGVVGDTQYF.

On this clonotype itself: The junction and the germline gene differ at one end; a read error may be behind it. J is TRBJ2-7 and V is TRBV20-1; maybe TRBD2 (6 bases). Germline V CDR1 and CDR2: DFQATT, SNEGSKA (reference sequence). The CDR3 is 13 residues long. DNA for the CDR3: TGCAGTGCTACGGGGGACGGAACCTACGAGCATTACTTC. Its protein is CSATGDGTYEHYF.

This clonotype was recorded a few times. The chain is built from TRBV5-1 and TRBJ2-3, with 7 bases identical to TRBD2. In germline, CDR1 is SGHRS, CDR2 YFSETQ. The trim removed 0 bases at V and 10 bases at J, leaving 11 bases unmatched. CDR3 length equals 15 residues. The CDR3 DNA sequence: TGCGCCAGCAGCTTGGGGCTAGCGGACCGGGTCGCGCAGTATTTT. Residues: CASSLGLADRVAQYF.

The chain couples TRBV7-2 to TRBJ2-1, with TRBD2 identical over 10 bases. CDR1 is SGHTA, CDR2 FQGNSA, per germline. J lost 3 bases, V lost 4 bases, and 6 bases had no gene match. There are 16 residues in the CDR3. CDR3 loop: CASSSRLAGIYNEQFF. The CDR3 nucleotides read TGTGCCAGCAGCTCGAGACTAGCGGGCATCTACAATGAGCAGTTCTTC.

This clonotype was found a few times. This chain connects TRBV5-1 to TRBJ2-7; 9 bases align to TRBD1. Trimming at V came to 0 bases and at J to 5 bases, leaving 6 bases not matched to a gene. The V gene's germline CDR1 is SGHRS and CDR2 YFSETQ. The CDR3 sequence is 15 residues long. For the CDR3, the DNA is TGCGCCAGCAGCTTGGTGGGGACAGGGCACGACGAGCAGTACTTC. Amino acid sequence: CASSLVGTGHDEQYF.

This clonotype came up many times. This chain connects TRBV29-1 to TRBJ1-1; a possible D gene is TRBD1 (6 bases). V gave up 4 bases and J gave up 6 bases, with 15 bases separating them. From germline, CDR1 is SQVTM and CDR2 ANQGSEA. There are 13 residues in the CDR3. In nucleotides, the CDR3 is TGCAGCGTTGGATTACAGGGAGGCCCTGAAGCTTTCTTT. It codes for CSVGLQGGPEAFF.

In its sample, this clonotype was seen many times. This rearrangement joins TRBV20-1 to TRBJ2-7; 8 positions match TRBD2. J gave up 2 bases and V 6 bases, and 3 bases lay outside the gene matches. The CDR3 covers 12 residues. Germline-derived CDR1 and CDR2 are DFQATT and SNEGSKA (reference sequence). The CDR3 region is CSAPAGAYEQYF. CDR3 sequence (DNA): TGCAGTGCCCCAGCGGGAGCCTACGAGCAGTACTTC.

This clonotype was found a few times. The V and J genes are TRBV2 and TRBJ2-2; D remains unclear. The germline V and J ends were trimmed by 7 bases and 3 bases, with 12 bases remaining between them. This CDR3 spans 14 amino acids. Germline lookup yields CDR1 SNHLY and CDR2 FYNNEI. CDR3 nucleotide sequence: TGTGCCAGCAAAACCCCGGTGGACACCGGGGAGCTGTTTTTT. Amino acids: CASKTPVDTGELFF.

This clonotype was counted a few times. CDR3 region: CASTWTIPFGGANVLTF. The CDR3 nucleotides are TGTGCCAGCACTTGGACCATCCCCTTTGGTGGGGCCAACGTCCTGACTTTC. This chain uses TRBV2 with TRBJ2-6; D remains ambiguous. Germline V gives CDR1 SNHLY, CDR2 FYNNEI. The germline V and J ends were trimmed by 7 bases and 3 bases, with 19 bases remaining between them. The CDR3 sequence is 17 residues long.

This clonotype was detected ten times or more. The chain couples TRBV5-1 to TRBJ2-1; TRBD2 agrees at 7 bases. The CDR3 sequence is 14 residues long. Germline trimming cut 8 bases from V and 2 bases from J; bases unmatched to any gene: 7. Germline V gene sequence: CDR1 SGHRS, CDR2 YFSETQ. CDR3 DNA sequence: TGCGCCAGTCATAGCGGGTACCCCTACAATGAGCAGTTCTTC. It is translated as CASHSGYPYNEQFF. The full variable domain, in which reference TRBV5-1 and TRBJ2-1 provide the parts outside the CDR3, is KAGVTQTPRYLIKTRGQQVTLSCSPISGHRSVSWYQQTPGQGLQFLFEYFSETQRNKGNFPGRFSGRQFSNSRSEMNVSTLELGDSALYLCASHSGYPYNEQFFGPGTRLTVL.

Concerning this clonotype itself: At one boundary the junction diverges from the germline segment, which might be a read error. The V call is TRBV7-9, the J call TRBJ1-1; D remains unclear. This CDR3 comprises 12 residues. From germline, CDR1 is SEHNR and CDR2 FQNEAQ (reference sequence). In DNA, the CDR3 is TGTGCCAGCAGCTCACTCTACACTGAAGCTTCCTTT. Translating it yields CASSSLYTEASF.

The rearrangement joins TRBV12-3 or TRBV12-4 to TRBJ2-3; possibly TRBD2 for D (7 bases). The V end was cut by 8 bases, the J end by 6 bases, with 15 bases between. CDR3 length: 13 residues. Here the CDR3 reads CASGGGLADTQYF. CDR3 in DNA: TGTGCCAGCGGGGGGGGGCTGGCGGATACGCAGTATTTT.